The 12 T cell receptor beta chains given below trace back to one sample, sequenced in a study of blood T cell repertoires in COVID-19. Some clones are missing from TCRdb's copy, which holds only in-frame ones; the method was immunoSEQ multiplex PCR. The sample has a few hundred thousand clones; almost 85% are singletons. The sequencing sample was made of PBMCs or T cells enriched from blood (not recorded which). Receptor source: a man aged 35 to 55 who had recovered from COVID-19.

The chain couples TRBV27 to TRBJ1-6; 9 positions agree with TRBD1. CDR1 and CDR2 from the germline V gene are MNHEY and SMNVEV (reference sequence). CDR3 size: 15 residues. V lost 5 bases, J lost 9 bases, and 8 bases stayed unmatched. The CDR3 loop reads CASSPGTGFTSPLHF. The DNA of the CDR3 is TGTGCCAGCAGTCCCGGGACAGGGTTTACTTCACCCCTCCACTTT.

This rearrangement joins TRBV9 to TRBJ1-1; possibly TRBD1 for D (5 bases). Germline CDR1 and CDR2: SGDLS and YYNGEE. The CDR3 loop spans 15 amino acids. The germline V and J ends were trimmed by 4 bases and 0 bases, with 13 bases remaining between them. CDR3 DNA: TGTGCCAGCAGCCCCTCGGGGGGATTGAACACTGAAGCTTTCTTT. This gives the protein CASSPSGGLNTEAFF. Supplemented by reference TRBV9 and TRBJ1-1, the full variable domain reads DSGVTQTPKHLITATGQRVTLRCSPRSGDLSVYWYQQSLDQGLQFLIQYYNGEERAKGNILERFSAQQFPDLHSELNLSSLELGDSALYFCASSPSGGLNTEAFFGQGTRLTVV.

The chain joins TRBV4-1 to TRBJ2-1; D is possibly TRBD1 (6 bases). CDR1 is MGHRA, CDR2 YSYEKL, per germline. This CDR3 has 16 residues. Trimming shortened V by 0 bases and J by 4 bases, and 13 bases separated the two germline ends. This CDR3 reads CASSQEMAGVYNEQFF. Written as DNA, the CDR3 is TGCGCCAGCAGCCAAGAAATGGCAGGGGTGTACAATGAGCAGTTCTTC.

This clone occurred once. This sequence joins TRBV30 and TRBJ1-2; D is ambiguous. V was pared by 0 bases and J by 4 bases, with 12 bases between. Germline assignment: CDR1 GTSNPN and CDR2 SVGIG (reference sequence). The CDR3 runs 14 residues. The CDR3 loop reads CAWSVGRVVYGYTF. CDR3 DNA: TGTGCCTGGAGTGTAGGCCGGGTCGTCTATGGCTACACCTTC.

This chain uses TRBV27 with TRBJ2-3, with D maybe TRBD1 (5 bases). CDR1 is MNHEY, CDR2 SMNVEV, per germline (reference sequence). The CDR3 is 15 amino acids. V shed 3 bases and J shed 0 bases, with 10 bases lying between them. CDR3 coding DNA: TGTGCCAGCAGTTTGCGTGGACATAGCACAGATACGCAGTATTTT. Translated: CASSLRGHSTDTQYF.

The V and J genes are TRBV7-9 and TRBJ1-2; 7 bases map to TRBD1. Trimming cost V 2 bases and J 6 bases; bases outside gene matches: 3. Germline CDR1 reads SEHNR; CDR2 reads FQNEAQ (reference sequence). The CDR3 length is 13 residues. The chain's CDR3 is CASSLTGADGYTF. The CDR3 DNA sequence: TGTGCCAGCAGCTTAACAGGGGCTGATGGCTACACCTTC.

V gene TRBV5-1 combines with J gene TRBJ2-1; 11 positions match TRBD2. With V trimmed by 4 bases and J by 5 bases, 8 bases remained unmatched. There are 16 residues in the CDR3. CDR1 is SGHRS and CDR2 is YFSETQ in the germline V gene. CDR3 sequence (DNA): TGCGCCAGCAGCCGCGGGACTAGCGGAGGGGACAATGAGCAGTTCTTC. Amino acid sequence: CASSRGTSGGDNEQFF.

The chain employs TRBV9 and TRBJ2-1; 8 bases agree with TRBD1. The CDR3 length is 14 residues. V lost 7 bases and J lost 4; bases outside the gene matches: 7. Germline CDR1 reads SGDLS; CDR2 reads YYNGEE. The CDR3 coding sequence is TGTGCCAGCGGACCGACAGGGGTGTACAATGAGCAGTTCTTC. Translation gives CASGPTGVYNEQFF.

In its sample, this clone was seen once. The V call is TRBV19, the J call TRBJ1-1, with 7 positions matching TRBD1. The V gene's germline CDR1 is LNHDA and CDR2 SQIVND (reference sequence). The CDR3 is 13 residues long. J lost 1 base, V lost 6 bases, and 2 bases had no gene match. CDR3 DNA sequence: TGTGCCAGTAGGAACAGGGGGAACACTGAAGCTTTCTTT. It is translated as CASRNRGNTEAFF.

The chain joins TRBV11-2 to TRBJ2-7, with 8 bases fitting TRBD2. Trimming at V came to 4 bases and at J to 2 bases, leaving 10 bases not matched to a gene. Germline V CDR1 and CDR2: SGHAT, FQNNGV. CDR3 size: 16 residues. CDR3 amino acids: CASSSPGTRGPYEQYF. The CDR3 DNA is TGTGCCAGCAGCTCCCCCGGGACTAGAGGCCCCTACGAGCAGTACTTC.

The chain recombines TRBV3-1 (or the pseudogene TRBV3-2) with TRBJ1-5, with TRBD1 matching 7 bases. V gave up 5 bases and J gave up 1 base; unmatched junction bases: 2. CDR3 length: 14 residues. Germline CDR1 is LGHDT and CDR2 is YNNKEL (reference sequence). The CDR3 DNA reads as TGTGCCAGCAGCAAGGGGGCGAGCAATCAGCCCCAGCATTTT. Translation: CASSKGASNQPQHF.

The chain is built from TRBV28 and TRBJ1-2; 8 nucleotides agree with TRBD1. J lost 4 bases, V lost 6 bases, and 4 bases had no gene match. Germline CDR1 reads MDHEN; CDR2 reads SYDVKM. There are 13 residues in the CDR3. The chain's CDR3 is CASRTGAVYGYTF. CDR3 DNA sequence: TGTGCCAGCAGGACAGGGGCCGTCTATGGCTACACCTTC.